This T cell receptor (beta chain) was retrieved from a study of T cells in Graves' hyperthyroidism and ophthalmopathy. Overall study findings and caveats: Separating ophthalmopathy from stable hyperthyroidism was achieved by a 13 V-J model. Also found in blood were most expanded thyroid clonotypes above 0.001.

Trimming removed 3 bases at V and 3 bases at J, with 9 bases between. The CDR3 runs to 14 residues. Germline assignment: CDR1 SNHLY and CDR2 FYNNEI. In the case of this clonotype: The antigen remains undetermined.

Lactation, pregnancy, other autoimmune disease or uncontrolled infection excluded patients. Diagnostic assessment was based on clinical symptoms, serum thyroxine and TRAb, thyroid ultrasound and orbital computed tomography. The investigators amplified TCR beta CDR3 regions from RNA transcripts. HTBI primers were the set used in a first-round RT-PCR of the TCR CDR3. One entry per CDR3 protein results from TCRdb running MiXCR on the multiplex PCR reads. The table records 550,000 to 700,000 distinct CDR3 sequences, approximately 44% of them present only once. This receptor was identified in an adult woman with Graves' disease, either hyperthyroidism or ophthalmopathy (not recorded which). This sequence joins TRBV2 and TRBJ1-5; a weak D match, TRBD1 (5 bases). The sequenced sample was peripheral blood or thyroid tissue (not recorded which). CDR3 residues: CASSEKGHNQPQHF. In DNA form, the CDR3 reads TGTGCCAGCAGTGAGAAGGGGCACAATCAGCCCCAGCATTTT.